This T cell receptor beta chain appears in the sequencing data of a study of T-cell reconstitution after alpha-beta-depleted transplantation in children. Overall study findings and caveats: Recipient T cells and thymic progenitors that survived were the source of the high TCRbeta diversity seen at day 60 in some patients. As was reported, about two months after transplant, alpha-beta T cells came from several hundred expanded graft clones. From newly produced T cells came most of the T-cell counts and diversity one year after transplant.

This CDR3 spans 15 amino acids. The germline CDR1 and CDR2 sequences are SGHTS and YDEGEE. Trimming cost V 3 bases and J 7 bases, with 17 bases left between them. Unique molecular identifiers were used to barcode this TCRbeta library. TCRdb processed the PCR reads anew with MiXCR; each CDR3 protein has one entry. The sample includes 700,000 to 950,000 distinct CDR3 sequences, approximately 15% of them seen just once. This clonotype was picked up a small number of times. Its antigen is unidentified. Here the sequenced sample was PBMCs, mostly from graft donor cells, taken 360 days after TCRalphabeta/CD19-depleted stem cell transplant. The receptor was isolated from a male patient between 5 and 17 years old who had a stem cell transplant for acute lymphoblastic leukemia, so the T cells may come from the graft donor. The chain combines TRBV5-8 with TRBJ2-1; possible D gene TRBD2, 8 bases. Here the CDR3 DNA reads TGTGCCAGCAGCTCAGGGGGGACTAGTTGGAATGAGCAGTTCTTC. Encoded protein: CASSSGGTSWNEQFF.